This record covers a single T cell receptor beta chain. Repertoires were generated with immunoSEQ multiplex PCR, while TCRdb's copy carries only in-frame clones and drops some. The table has over 70,000 clones, about 93% seen once. The data derive from a study of cytomegalovirus exposure and HLA in healthy donors. Study details: Later analysis reported that the 120 or so validation repertoires shared the platform of the roughly 680 first-cohort repertoires.

CDR1 and CDR2 from the germline V gene are LGHNA and YNFKEQ. The CDR3 runs 15 residues. J was trimmed by 0 bases and V by 0 bases; bases with no gene match: 2. This chain links TRBV4-2 with TRBJ2-7, with TRBD1 matching over 7 bases. This sequence was found in a woman aged 18-35 years in good health and CMV-seronegative. Sequencing input: PBMCs. The CDR3 DNA reads TGTGCCAGCAGCCAAGAGGGGACAGACTCCTACGAGCAGTACTTC. Amino acid sequence: CASSQEGTDSYEQYF.